Following are 7 T cell receptor beta chains from one sample sequenced in a study of blood T cell repertoires in COVID-19. Clones were read by immunoSEQ multiplex PCR, and TCRdb kept only the in-frame ones, dropping some. Of 150,000 or so clones in the sample, about four fifths were seen once. Sequencing was carried out using peripheral blood. The receptors shown here come from an older woman with COVID-19, enrolled during active disease.

The chain is built from TRBV20-1 and TRBJ2-2, with D tentatively TRBD1 (5 bases). Per germline, CDR1 DFQATT and CDR2 SNEGSKA (reference sequence). The germline V and J ends were trimmed by 3 bases and 7 bases, with 18 bases remaining between them. This CDR3 contains 15 residues. This CDR3 reads CSASSRGAIIGELFF. The CDR3 bases are TGCAGTGCTAGTTCTAGGGGCGCCATTATCGGGGAGCTGTTTTTT.

CDR3 protein: CASSQDLAGAVTDTQYF. In DNA form, the CDR3 reads TGTGCCAGCAGTCAAGATTTAGCGGGAGCCGTCACAGATACGCAGTATTTT. The chain has TRBV6-4 and TRBJ2-3; TRBD2 matches at 9 bases. The CDR3 length is 17 residues. Germline CDR1 and CDR2: MRHNA and SNTAGT. J was trimmed by 2 bases and V by 5 bases; bases with no gene match: 11.

The chain carries TRBV7-9 and TRBJ2-3; 9 nucleotides align to TRBD1. Germline V lookup: CDR1 SEHNR, CDR2 FQNEAQ (reference sequence). CDR3 size: 16 residues. The junction had 5 bases not matched to a gene; V was cut back by 2 bases and J by 2 bases. CDR3 nucleotides: TGTGCCAGCAGCTTACTCCGGGACAGGGCCACAGATACGCAGTATTTT. Its translation is CASSLLRDRATDTQYF.

The rearrangement links TRBV5-4 to TRBJ2-1; D not certain. Trimming left V 2 bases short and J 6 bases short, with 6 bases between. CDR3 length: 12 amino acids. Germline loops: CDR1 SGHNT, CDR2 YYREEE (reference sequence). The CDR3 region has the DNA TGTGCCAGCAGCTTTCGAGGCAATGAGCAGTTCTTC. Amino acid sequence: CASSFRGNEQFF.

The chain carries TRBV6-6 and TRBJ2-3; 12 nucleotides agree with TRBD1. CDR3 length: 22 amino acids. The ends lost 5 bases at V and 0 bases at J; junction bases unmatched: 21. Germline lookup yields CDR1 MNHNY and CDR2 SVGAGI (reference sequence). The CDR3, as DNA: TGTGCCAGCAGTCGGGACAGGGGGCGGCTAGCGGGAGCGATGGGTAGCACAGATACGCAGTATTTT. It encodes CASSRDRGRLAGAMGSTDTQYF.

This chain links TRBV4-2 with TRBJ2-2, with 11 bases aligning to TRBD2. Losses at the gene ends were 0 bases for V and 5 bases for J; bases not matched to a gene: 8. CDR1 and CDR2 (germline): LGHNA, YNFKEQ. The CDR3 length is 18 residues. The CDR3: CASSQDPGSGGATGELFF. Here the CDR3 DNA reads TGTGCCAGCAGCCAAGATCCAGGTAGCGGGGGGGCTACCGGGGAGCTGTTTTTT.

The chain recombines TRBV6-4 with TRBJ2-1, with 11 bases fitting TRBD2. The trim removed 0 bases at V and 7 bases at J, leaving 5 bases unmatched. Germline V gene data show CDR1 as MRHNA and CDR2 as SNTAGT. The CDR3 loop spans 16 amino acids. The CDR3 is CASSDSTSGGGNEQFF. As DNA, the CDR3 is TGTGCCAGCAGTGACTCAACTAGCGGGGGAGGTAATGAGCAGTTCTTC.